This T cell receptor beta chain emerged from a study of T-cell memory formation after mild COVID-19. Details on this clonotype: Its antigen is undetermined.

Germline V gene data show CDR1 as SGHTA and CDR2 as FQGNSA. The CDR3 sequence is 15 residues long. J was trimmed by 5 bases and V by 5 bases; bases with no gene match: 8. 5'RACE primed from the constant segment yielded TCR alpha and TCR beta cDNA libraries bearing sample barcodes and UMIs. In TCRdb, the 5' RACE reads were re-called with MiXCR into one record per CDR3 protein. Among 350,000 to 500,000 distinct CDR3 sequences, about a sixth were seen once, and the ten largest hold about 22%. The study, taken as a whole, reports: Clones that contracted clustered mainly in CM and EM if CD4+ and in EMRA if CD8+. Among clones peaking at day 37 in the second wave, SARS-CoV-2 specificity remained unconfirmed.

The specimen was PBMCs or a T cell subset sorted from them (not recorded which). This clonotype was obtained from a man aged 18 to 35 who had mild COVID-19 (a few samples of this study predate the infection). Cell type and time point are not known. The chain is built from TRBV7-2 and TRBJ1-5; 8 bases line up with TRBD1. CDR3 sequence (DNA): TGTGCCAGCAGCCCCATGGACAGGGTAGATCAGCCCCAGCATTTT. This sequence encodes CASSPMDRVDQPQHF.